This T cell receptor (beta chain) appears in the sequencing data of a study of shared clonotypes between healthy human individuals. At a deep level, the assay was run. TCRdb keeps only in-frame clones here, not all; method: immunoSEQ multiplex PCR. The repertoire consists of roughly 86,000 clones, with 60% to 70% occurring once and the leading ten covering around half. Trimming left V 5 bases short and J 4 bases short, with 15 bases between. From germline, CDR1 is SEHNR and CDR2 FQNEAQ (reference sequence). The CDR3 has 16 residues. Sequenced: memory CD8+ T cells sorted from blood. Subset noted: CD45RO+ cells pooled with CCR7-negative TemRA cells. The chain uses TRBV7-9 and TRBJ2-6; D ambiguous. The clonotype comes from a young man in good health. CDR3 sequence reads: CASSPPAVAGANVLTF. In nucleotides, the CDR3 is TGTGCCAGCAGCCCTCCGGCGGTTGCCGGGGCCAACGTCCTGACTTTC.